A single sample is the source of the 21 T cell receptor beta chains below, sequenced in a study of siplizumab effects on memory and regulatory T cells. The table came from immunoSEQ multiplex PCR; TCRdb's copy has only in-frame clones and leaves some out. The data show about 72,000 clones, 91% seen once. Input material: CD8+ T cells sorted from blood. Source of these receptors: a human donor in good health.

This clone is medium-sized (0.01 to 0.1%) in the sample. The DNA for the CDR3 is TGTGCCAGCAGCTTGGAGTCTTCGGGGACTGAAGCTTTCTTT. This translates into CASSLESSGTEAFF. The chain links TRBV5-6 to TRBJ1-1; no firm D call. CDR1 and CDR2 from the germline V gene are SGHDT and YYEEEE. CDR3 length: 14 residues. V was clipped by 0 bases and J by 5 bases, with 11 bases between them.

The rearrangement uses TRBV6-5 and TRBJ1-2; D ambiguous. This CDR3 is 11 amino acids long. Germline V lookup: CDR1 MNHEY, CDR2 SVGAGI. V gave up 6 bases and J gave up 4 bases, with 6 bases separating them. The CDR3 DNA sequence: TGTGCCAGCAGCGAGGGCTATGGCTACACCTTC. Protein sequence: CASSEGYGYTF.

The chain joins TRBV25-1 to TRBJ2-2, with D perhaps matching TRBD1 (5 bases). The V end lost 8 bases, the J end lost 0 bases, and 7 bases lay between the germline ends. Germline V CDR1 and CDR2: MGHDK, SYGVNS. The CDR3 covers 13 residues. CDR3 nucleotides: TGTGCCAGCCCGGACACGAACACCGGGGAGCTGTTTTTT. This codes for CASPDTNTGELFF.

The rearrangement links TRBV19 to TRBJ1-5; perhaps TRBD1 as D (5 bases). Trimming shortened V by 4 bases and J by 0 bases, and 19 bases separated the two germline ends. The CDR3 totals 18 residues. Germline values: CDR1 LNHDA, CDR2 SQIVND (reference sequence). CDR3: CASSKIIDRDYSNQPQHF. CDR3 coding DNA: TGTGCCAGTAGTAAGATTATAGACAGAGATTATAGCAATCAGCCCCAGCATTTT. The full variable domain, completed using reference TRBV19 and TRBJ1-5, is DGGITQSPKYLFRKEGQNVTLSCEQNLNHDAMYWYRQDPGQGLRLIYYSQIVNDFQKGDIAEGYSVSREKKESFPLTVTSAQKNPTAFYLCASSKIIDRDYSNQPQHFGDGTRLSIL.

This chain connects TRBV19 to TRBJ2-3; 7 nucleotides line up with TRBD2. This CDR3 region has 14 residues. CDR1 LNHDA and CDR2 SQIVND come from the germline V gene (reference sequence). With V trimmed by 5 bases and J by 2 bases, 4 bases remained unmatched. In DNA form, the CDR3 reads TGTGCCAGTAGTCCCGGGACTACCACAGATACGCAGTATTTT. Protein product: CASSPGTTTDTQYF.

The chain employs TRBV7-6 and TRBJ2-5; no clear D. Per germline, CDR1 SGHVS and CDR2 FNYEAQ. The CDR3 extends over 13 amino acids. Trimming removed 2 bases from V and 5 bases from J, with 9 bases in between. The CDR3 DNA reads as TGTGCCAGCAGCTTATTTCTGGGGGAGACCCAGTACTTC. Translated, it gives CASSLFLGETQYF.

This clone appeared a single time. The rearrangement links TRBV2 to TRBJ1-1; D is undetermined. The V and J ends lost 7 bases and 2 bases respectively, with 11 bases between them. This CDR3 is 13 amino acids long. Germline V gives CDR1 SNHLY, CDR2 FYNNEI. The CDR3 sequence is CASIRDINTEAFF. The CDR3 coding sequence is TGTGCCAGCATTCGAGATATTAACACTGAAGCTTTCTTT.

CDR3 nucleotide sequence: TGTGCCAGCAGCACAGGGCTGAACACTGAAGCTTTCTTT. This sequence encodes CASSTGLNTEAFF. This chain connects TRBV5-8 to TRBJ1-1; D is perhaps TRBD1 (6 bases). This CDR3 has 13 amino acids. CDR1 is SGHTS and CDR2 is YDEGEE in the germline V gene. V was clipped by 4 bases and J by 0 bases, with 7 bases between them.

This rearrangement joins TRBV19 to TRBJ2-7; tentative D call: TRBD1 (6 bases). The germline V gene encodes CDR1 LNHDA and CDR2 SQIVND (reference sequence). CDR3 size: 13 residues. Trimming shortened V by 5 bases and J by 7 bases, and 15 bases separated the two germline ends. Here the CDR3 DNA reads TGTGCCAGTAGTCTAATGCCTGGACAGGAGCAGTACTTC. It yields the protein CASSLMPGQEQYF.

V is TRBV6-5 and J is TRBJ2-2, with D uncertain. The CDR3 extends over 14 amino acids. Trimming shortened V by 1 base and J by 4 bases, and 7 bases separated the two germline ends. Germline V gives CDR1 MNHEY, CDR2 SVGAGI. The CDR3 coding sequence is TGTGCCAGCAGTTACTATAGGGCCACCGGGGAGCTGTTTTTT. Amino acids: CASSYYRATGELFF.

This chain joins TRBV5-6 and TRBJ2-5, with 13 nucleotides matching TRBD2. V lost 4 bases, J lost 4 bases, and 4 bases stayed unmatched. The CDR3 covers 15 residues. From germline, CDR1 is SGHDT and CDR2 YYEEEE. CDR3 loop: CASSSGTSGVETQYF. CDR3 nucleotide sequence: TGTGCCAGCAGCAGCGGGACTAGCGGGGTAGAGACCCAGTACTTC.

This chain uses TRBV6-5 with TRBJ1-4, with D possibly matching TRBD1 (5 bases). The V gene's germline CDR1 is MNHEY and CDR2 SVGAGI. V lost 6 bases and J 7 bases, leaving 15 bases between the germline ends. The CDR3 has 14 residues. CDR3 residues: CASSLGGGGEKLFF. The CDR3 DNA follows: TGTGCCAGCAGCCTCGGGGGGGGAGGTGAAAAACTGTTTTTT.

The V call is TRBV5-6, the J call TRBJ2-2; D ambiguous. Germline lookup yields CDR1 SGHDT and CDR2 YYEEEE. This CDR3 has 12 residues. The V end was cut by 5 bases, the J end by 6 bases, with 8 bases between. In DNA form, the CDR3 reads TGTGCCAGCAGAGAAGTTGCCGGGGAGCTGTTTTTT. This sequence encodes CASREVAGELFF.

The V call is TRBV11-2, the J call TRBJ2-5, with 9 bases aligning to TRBD2. The CDR3 is 15 amino acids. The V and J ends lost 4 bases and 4 bases, in that order; junction bases with no gene match: 7. CDR1 and CDR2 (germline): SGHAT, FQNNGV. Here the CDR3 reads CASSSVASGVETQYF. CDR3 bases: TGTGCCAGCAGCTCCGTTGCTAGCGGGGTAGAGACCCAGTACTTC.

The J gene is TRBJ2-7, the V gene TRBV19; 7 nucleotides line up with TRBD1. The CDR3 extends over 12 amino acids. V gave up 8 bases and J gave up 2 bases; unmatched junction bases: 3. Looked up from germline, CDR1 is LNHDA and CDR2 is SQIVND (reference sequence). The CDR3 DNA reads TGTGCCAGTGGGACAGCTACCTACGAGCAGTACTTC. Translation gives CASGTATYEQYF.

The chain has TRBV2 and TRBJ2-3; 8 bases map to TRBD2. The J segment lost 2 bases and the V segment lost 8 bases, leaving 6 bases of the junction unmatched. This CDR3 is built from 14 residues. Germline CDR1 is SNHLY and CDR2 is FYNNEI. For the CDR3, the DNA is TGTGCCAGCGGAGCGGGAGTGGACACAGATACGCAGTATTTT. As protein: CASGAGVDTDTQYF.

The chain couples TRBV6-1 to TRBJ1-1; no clear D gene. V gave up 2 bases and J gave up 2 bases, with 12 bases separating them. This CDR3 is 15 amino acids long. The germline gives CDR1 MNHNS, CDR2 SASEGT. For the CDR3, the DNA is TGTGCCAGCAGTGAATTTCACAGACCAAACACTGAAGCTTTCTTT. It yields the protein CASSEFHRPNTEAFF.

The chain has TRBV4-1 and TRBJ2-2; 9 bases line up with TRBD2. With 8 bases clipped from V and 2 bases from J, the junction kept 6 bases outside the gene matches. Looked up from germline, CDR1 is MGHRA and CDR2 is YSYEKL. This CDR3 is 15 amino acids long. CDR3 sequence (DNA): TGCGCCAGCGGCAATAGCGGGAGCAACACCGGGGAGCTGTTTTTT. It yields the protein CASGNSGSNTGELFF.

The V and J genes are TRBV7-2 and TRBJ2-7; perhaps TRBD2 as D (6 bases). The germline V gene encodes CDR1 SGHTA and CDR2 FQGNSA. This CDR3 comprises 14 residues. V lost 7 bases to trimming and J lost 3 bases, with 16 bases between them. CDR3 in amino acids: CASTSGGGLYEQYF. CDR3 DNA: TGTGCCAGCACCTCAGGTGGGGGACTCTACGAGCAGTACTTC. Complete variable domain (other parts from reference TRBV7-2 and TRBJ2-7): GAGVSQSPSNKVTEKGKDVELRCDPISGHTALYWYRQSLGQGLEFLIYFQGNSAPDKSGLPSDRFSAERTGGSVSTLTIQRTQQEDSAVYLCASTSGGGLYEQYFGPGTRLTVT.

This chain uses TRBV6-5 with TRBJ1-1; possibly TRBD1 for D (5 bases). In germline, CDR1 is MNHEY, CDR2 SVGAGI. This CDR3 is 13 amino acids long. Trimming left V 7 bases short and J 0 bases short, with 9 bases between. The DNA of the CDR3 is TGTGCCAGCACGGGACGGGTGAACACTGAAGCTTTCTTT. Translating it yields CASTGRVNTEAFF.

The chain combines TRBV7-9 with TRBJ1-6, with D possibly TRBD1 on 6 matching bases. The CDR3 runs to 14 residues. Germline CDR1 and CDR2: SEHNR and FQNEAQ (reference sequence). V was cut by 5 bases and J by 14 bases, with 19 bases left in between. The CDR3 DNA reads TGTGCCAGCAGCGCCCCGGGGGGCTTAAGGTCCCTCCACTTT. Amino acid sequence: CASSAPGGLRSLHF.